The 16 T cell receptor beta chains in this list originate from one sample, sequenced in a study of T cells in tuberculosis. TCRdb keeps only in-frame clones here, not all; method: immunoSEQ multiplex PCR. The sample records about 33,000 clones, around 92% being singletons. As for time point: new active TB diagnosis, blood taken before or within 7 days of starting treatment. This sample comprised PBMCs, obtained at tuberculosis diagnosis. These receptors were collected from an adult with tuberculosis. Some clones in this sample may be carry-over from other donors' samples.

V usage is TRBV5-5 and J usage is TRBJ2-7; possible D gene TRBD1, 5 bases. The V end was cut by 4 bases, the J end by 4 bases, with 12 bases between. This CDR3 is built from 13 residues. CDR1 SGHKS and CDR2 YYEKEE come from the germline V gene (reference sequence). The CDR3 here is CASSPRVLYEQYF. The CDR3 DNA reads as TGTGCCAGCAGCCCCAGGGTTTTGTACGAGCAGTACTTC.

This sequence joins TRBV10-1 and TRBJ2-1, with D maybe TRBD1 (5 bases). This CDR3 contains 15 residues. The ends were cut back, 6 bases at V and 2 bases at J, with 14 bases in the middle. Germline V gene lookup returns CDR1 WNHNN and CDR2 SYGVQD (reference sequence). The CDR3 protein is CASSADSRTYNEQFF. Written as DNA, the CDR3 is TGCGCCAGCAGCGCCGACAGTCGAACCTACAATGAGCAGTTCTTC.

The genes are TRBV6-5 and TRBJ1-4; 10 bases match TRBD1. CDR1 MNHEY and CDR2 SVGAGI come from the germline V gene. The V segment lost 6 bases and the J segment 3 bases; nucleotides outside the gene matches: 4. The CDR3 runs 15 residues. This CDR3 reads CASSSGTGANEKLFF. The DNA for the CDR3 is TGTGCCAGCAGCTCCGGGACAGGGGCTAATGAAAAACTGTTTTTT.

The chain recombines TRBV18 with TRBJ2-7; 7 positions match TRBD2. The CDR3 sequence is 15 residues long. Germline V CDR1 and CDR2: KGHSH, LQKENI. The ends lost 3 bases at V and 3 bases at J; junction bases unmatched: 8. In nucleotides, the CDR3 is TGTGCCAGCTCACCCGCGGCGGGAGTGATCTACGAGCAGTACTTC. This sequence encodes CASSPAAGVIYEQYF.

This rearrangement joins TRBV5-6 to TRBJ1-2; no clear D. The germline CDR1 and CDR2 sequences are SGHDT and YYEEEE. V lost 0 bases to trimming and J lost 9 bases, with 15 bases between them. The CDR3 is 14 residues long. CDR3 nucleotides: TGTGCCAGCAGCTTGGGGGCACCCTCTTTAAGCTACACCTTC. Its protein product is CASSLGAPSLSYTF.

The sample holds one count of this clone. This chain connects TRBV5-1 to TRBJ2-1; 8 nucleotides line up with TRBD2. Germline V gives CDR1 SGHRS, CDR2 YFSETQ. The V segment lost 3 bases and the J segment 2 bases; nucleotides outside the gene matches: 4. The CDR3 loop spans 15 amino acids. The DNA of the CDR3 is TGCGCCAGCAGCTCAGCGGGGGCTCCCTACAATGAGCAGTTCTTC. It codes for CASSSAGAPYNEQFF.

The V call is TRBV2, the J call TRBJ1-2; D is unresolved. Trimming shortened V by 4 bases and J by 2 bases, and 5 bases separated the two germline ends. Per the germline V gene, CDR1 is SNHLY and CDR2 is FYNNEI. The CDR3 spans 12 residues. The CDR3 sequence is CASSGGNYGYTF. CDR3 nucleotides: TGTGCCAGCAGTGGAGGAAACTATGGCTACACCTTC.

The rearrangement joins TRBV5-4 to TRBJ2-2, with 7 bases fitting TRBD1. Germline trimming cut 9 bases from V and 8 bases from J; bases unmatched to any gene: 13. In germline, CDR1 is SGHNT, CDR2 YYREEE (reference sequence). The CDR3 extends over 14 amino acids. The CDR3 sequence: CANSGQPGRGELFF. In DNA form, the CDR3 reads TGTGCCAACTCGGGACAGCCCGGACGGGGGGAGCTGTTTTTT.

The chain is built from TRBV18 and TRBJ2-1, with TRBD2 matching 12 bases. The germline CDR1 and CDR2 sequences are KGHSH and LQKENI. V lost 6 bases and J lost 5; bases outside the gene matches: 5. This CDR3 comprises 15 residues. The CDR3 DNA follows: TGTGCCAGCTCCCTGACTAGCGGGGGACACAATGAGCAGTTCTTC. It encodes CASSLTSGGHNEQFF.

CDR3 region: CASSEARWQGSRGKNIQYF. CDR3 bases: TGTGCCAGCAGTGAAGCGCGTTGGCAGGGGAGTCGCGGCAAAAACATTCAGTACTTC. This chain links TRBV6-1 with TRBJ2-4; TRBD1 is a possible D gene (6 bases). V lost 0 bases, J lost 3 bases, and 21 bases lay in between. CDR1 and CDR2 from the germline V gene are MNHNS and SASEGT. This CDR3 is 19 amino acids long.

This clone was recorded once. The chain has TRBV5-8 and TRBJ2-1; 8 bases line up with TRBD2. V trimming: 0 bases; J trimming: 6 bases; junction bases outside the gene matches: 14. CDR1 is SGHTS, CDR2 YDEGEE, per germline. The CDR3 contains 18 residues. The CDR3 spells CASSLAISWLAGGNEQFF. The CDR3 nucleotides read TGTGCCAGCAGCTTGGCCATCTCTTGGCTAGCGGGTGGCAATGAGCAGTTCTTC.

The chain combines TRBV6-1 with TRBJ2-2; 14 bases map to TRBD2. The CDR3 covers 14 residues. V dropped 6 bases and J dropped 6; count of bases not matched to a gene: 0. CDR1 and CDR2 (germline): MNHNS, SASEGT. The CDR3 DNA is TGTGCCAGCAGGACTAGCGGGGGGGCCGGGGAGCTGTTTTTT. Translation gives CASRTSGGAGELFF.

CDR3 sequence: CASSLGPDSYTDTQYF. DNA for the CDR3: TGTGCCAGCAGCTTGGGGCCTGACAGTTACACAGATACGCAGTATTTT. This chain joins TRBV5-5 and TRBJ2-3; D is possibly TRBD1 (5 bases). Germline V gene data show CDR1 as SGHKS and CDR2 as YYEKEE (reference sequence). Trimming stripped 0 bases from V and 2 bases from J, with 13 bases between. This CDR3 has 16 residues.

The chain recombines TRBV6-4 with TRBJ1-2; D gene unclear. The CDR3 runs 12 residues. V was pared by 1 base and J by 11 bases, with 11 bases between. The germline gives CDR1 MRHNA, CDR2 SNTAGT. The CDR3 region is CASSDWARGYTF. CDR3 bases: TGTGCCAGCAGTGACTGGGCACGGGGATACACCTTC.

The chain employs TRBV10-1 and TRBJ1-1; D not certain. V was clipped by 2 bases and J by 5 bases, with 15 bases between them. This CDR3 is built from 15 residues. Looked up from germline, CDR1 is WNHNN and CDR2 is SYGVQD (reference sequence). CDR3 loop: CASSEKKAGGTEAFF. The CDR3 nucleotides are TGCGCCAGCAGTGAGAAGAAGGCCGGAGGGACTGAAGCTTTCTTT.

This chain links TRBV18 with TRBJ2-1, with 11 bases identical to TRBD2. Germline V lookup: CDR1 KGHSH, CDR2 LQKENI. V shed 4 bases and J 6 bases; nucleotides not matched to a gene: 8. The CDR3 sequence is 16 residues long. The CDR3 region has the DNA TGTGCCAGCTCACGCTCACTAGCGGGGGCTGGCAATGAGCAGTTCTTC. This sequence encodes CASSRSLAGAGNEQFF.